Below are 17 T cell receptor beta chains sequenced from a single sample in a study of T cells expressing NK-cell markers. TCRdb reprocessed the 5' RACE reads and reports one entry per CDR3 protein, with no DNA. In all, the sample yields about 150,000 distinct CDR3 sequences. The sample comprised blood T cells: a sorted CD56 or NKG2C T cell subset, CD4+ or CD8+ T cells, or bulk PBMC T cells (not recorded which). The receptors here all came from a woman between 45 and 65 years old in good health.

The CDR3 sequence: CASSPVGGTGELFF. The chain employs TRBV27 and TRBJ2-2; the TRBD1 assignment by TCRdb is unverifiable without DNA. Germline assignment: CDR1 MNHEY and CDR2 SMNVEV (reference sequence). The CDR3 extends over 14 amino acids.

This chain uses TRBV4-1 with TRBJ2-7; TCRdb's D call of TRBD2 is untestable without DNA. The V gene's germline CDR1 is MGHRA and CDR2 YSYEKL. This CDR3 is 16 amino acids long. CDR3 region: CASSQDLAGGTYEQYF.

This sequence joins TRBV5-6 and TRBJ1-2; the D call from TCRdb, TRBD1, cannot be confirmed without DNA. The CDR3 is made up of 14 amino acids. Germline V gene sequence: CDR1 SGHDT, CDR2 YYEEEE. The CDR3 protein is CASSRWGENYGYTF.

CDR3 region: CATSDSGLSDTQYF. This chain connects TRBV24-1 to TRBJ2-3; there is no DNA to check the TCRdb D call of TRBD2. Looked up from germline, CDR1 is KGHDR and CDR2 is SFDVKD. This CDR3 is built from 14 residues.

This chain joins TRBV15 and TRBJ1-5; without DNA, the TCRdb call of TRBD1 cannot be checked. The CDR3 consists of 17 residues. The germline V gene encodes CDR1 LNHNV and CDR2 YYDKDF (reference sequence). Here the CDR3 reads CATSFGDRADGNQPQHF.

This sequence joins TRBV15 and TRBJ1-1. CDR1 and CDR2 from the germline V gene are LNHNV and YYDKDF (reference sequence). This CDR3 has 14 residues. CDR3 loop: CATSSGRMNTEAFF.

The V and J genes are TRBV9 and TRBJ1-2; the D call from TCRdb, TRBD1, cannot be confirmed without DNA. The germline V gene has CDR1 SGDLS and CDR2 YYNGEE. This CDR3 spans 16 amino acids. The CDR3 region is CASSGTREQNNYGYTF.

V usage is TRBV6-5 and J usage is TRBJ2-7; TCRdb gives TRBD1 as the D gene, but with no DNA this cannot be confirmed. The CDR3 length is 13 residues. Germline V gives CDR1 MNHEY, CDR2 SVGAGI. CDR3 region: CASSHQGSYEQYF.

The rearrangement uses TRBV7-9 and TRBJ2-3. The CDR3 contains 14 residues. Germline lookup yields CDR1 SEHNR and CDR2 FQNEAQ (reference sequence). The CDR3: CASSLAPVGDTQYF.

This CDR3 reads CASSDDRLEGRRTEAFF. This rearrangement joins TRBV25-1 to TRBJ1-1. This CDR3 spans 17 amino acids. CDR1 is MGHDK and CDR2 is SYGVNS in the germline V gene.

The chain combines TRBV7-8 with TRBJ2-5; TCRdb's assignment of TRBD2 cannot be checked, as there is no DNA. The CDR3 is made up of 15 amino acids. The germline V gene encodes CDR1 SGHVS and CDR2 FQNEAQ. This CDR3 reads CASNPGSLYQETQYF.

The chain has TRBV19 and TRBJ2-1; the D call of TRBD2 rests on TCRdb alone, since no DNA is present to check it. Per germline, CDR1 LNHDA and CDR2 SQIVND (reference sequence). The CDR3 is made up of 15 amino acids. CDR3 protein: CASSIAGGSYNEQFF.

The J gene is TRBJ2-3, the V gene TRBV6-5; TCRdb's assignment of TRBD2 cannot be checked, as there is no DNA. The CDR3 extends over 14 amino acids. CDR1 is MNHEY, CDR2 SVGAGI, per germline. The CDR3 protein is CASSMTSDTDTQYF.

The rearrangement joins TRBV7-9 to TRBJ2-1; the D call of TRBD2 rests on TCRdb alone, since no DNA is present to check it. CDR1 and CDR2 from the germline V gene are SEHNR and FQNEAQ (reference sequence). The CDR3 spans 15 residues. CDR3 region: CASSLASGSTHEQFF.

The chain joins TRBV2 to TRBJ2-1. CDR1 SNHLY and CDR2 FYNNEI come from the germline V gene. The CDR3 consists of 14 residues. Here the CDR3 reads CASYIRGSYNEQFF.

The J gene is TRBJ2-7, the V gene TRBV5-1. Germline CDR1 is SGHRS and CDR2 is YFSETQ. CDR3 length: 14 amino acids. CDR3 loop: CASSLMQDSYEQYF.

The rearrangement links TRBV7-9 to TRBJ2-5; TCRdb names TRBD1, which stays unverified in the absence of DNA. The germline gives CDR1 SEHNR, CDR2 FQNEAQ (reference sequence). The length of the CDR3 is 16 residues. The CDR3: CASSLTTGTPPETQYF.